This TCR beta chain appears in the sequencing data of a study of cytomegalovirus exposure and HLA in healthy donors. Study summary: Out of several hundred genotyped donors, about 81% belonged to the Caucasian-associated ancestry cluster. Study-wide findings and caveats: Cytomegalovirus association was assigned to approximately 160 TCR beta chains. Most CMV-associated TCR beta chains appeared HLA-restricted in a later analysis. Earlier analysis looked at TCR beta V segments, and most were productive about 87% or about 30% of the time.

V dropped 2 bases and J dropped 4; count of bases not matched to a gene: 7. Germline assignment: CDR1 MNHNY and CDR2 SVGAGI (reference sequence). The CDR3 contains 15 residues. PCR used 60 Vbeta primers and 13 Jbeta primers. The protocol was immunoSEQ multiplex PCR, while the TCRdb copy is restricted to in-frame clones and leaves out a portion. The sample records around 78,000 clones, about two thirds being singletons. This clone was detected only a few times. Its specificity is not known. The gene calls are TRBV6-6 and TRBJ2-7, with 8 bases that match TRBD1. The receptor was derived from a man aged 25 to 40 in good health and CMV-seropositive. The sequenced sample consisted of PBMCs. DNA for the CDR3: TGTGCCAGCAGTTACCCGCAGGGGGCTTCTTACGAGCAGTACTTC. This encodes CASSYPQGASYEQYF.